What follows is one T cell receptor (beta chain) and its context. Profiled with immunoSEQ multiplex PCR; TCRdb holds only in-frame clones, not every one. The sample consists of 380,000 or so clones, around 87% of them appearing once. Participant reports of clinical history set cohort assignment. Two negative PCRs, clearance, or symptom resolution had been documented for recovered Cohort 3 donors. This specimen comes from a study of blood T cell repertoires in COVID-19. Study as a whole: Sources were T cells, B-cell-depleted T cells, or PBMCs; the material itself was cDNA or gDNA.

This CDR3 is 15 amino acids long. V was pared by 4 bases and J by 8 bases, with 18 bases between. The germline gives CDR1 SGHNT, CDR2 YYREEE (reference sequence). The receptor's source is a young man who had recovered from COVID-19. V is TRBV5-4 and J is TRBJ1-4, with unresolved D. What was sequenced was PBMCs or T cells enriched from blood (not recorded which). CDR3 DNA sequence: TGTGCCAGCAGCCGATTCGGAGGCGGTGAAGAAAAACTGTTTTTT. The encoded protein is CASSRFGGGEEKLFF.